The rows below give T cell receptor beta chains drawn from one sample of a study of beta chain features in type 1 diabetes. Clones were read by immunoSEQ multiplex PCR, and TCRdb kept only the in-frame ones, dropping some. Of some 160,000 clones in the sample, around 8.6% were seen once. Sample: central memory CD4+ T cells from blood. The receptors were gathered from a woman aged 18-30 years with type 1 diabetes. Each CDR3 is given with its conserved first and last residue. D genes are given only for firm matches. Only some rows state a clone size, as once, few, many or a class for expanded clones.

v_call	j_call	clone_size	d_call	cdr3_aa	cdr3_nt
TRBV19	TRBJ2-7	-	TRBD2	CASSMSAGEPYEQYF	TGTGCCAGTAGTATGTCGGCGGGAGAGCCCTACGAGCAGTACTTC
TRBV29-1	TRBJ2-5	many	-	CSVEGQGGGGETQYF	TGCAGCGTTGAAGGCCAGGGTGGGGGCGGAGAGACCCAGTACTTC
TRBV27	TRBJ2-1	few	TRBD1	CASSRTGSKNEQFF	TGTGCCAGCAGCCGGACAGGGTCAAAGAATGAGCAGTTCTTC
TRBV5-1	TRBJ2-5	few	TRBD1	CASSWTGKEGETQYF	TGCGCCAGCAGCTGGACAGGGAAGGAGGGAGAGACCCAGTACTTC
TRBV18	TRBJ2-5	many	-	CASSPAIQETQYF	TGTGCCAGCTCACCCGCGATCCAAGAGACCCAGTACTTC
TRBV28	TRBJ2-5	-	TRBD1	CASSSGQVGGETQYF	TGTGCCAGCAGTTCGGGACAGGTGGGGGGAGAGACCCAGTACTTC
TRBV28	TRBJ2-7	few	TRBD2	CASNTPSGGYSYEQYF	TGTGCCAGCAACACCCCAAGCGGGGGGTACTCCTACGAGCAGTACTTC
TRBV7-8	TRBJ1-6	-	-	CASSRTQGFNSPLHF	TGTGCCAGCAGCCGCACCCAGGGGTTTAATTCACCCCTCCACTTT
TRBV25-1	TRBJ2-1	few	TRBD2	CASSEAGGRSEQFF	TGTGCCAGCAGTGAGGCGGGGGGGCGGAGTGAGCAGTTCTTC
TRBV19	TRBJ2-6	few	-	CASSISRGSGANVLTF	TGTGCCAGTAGTATATCCAGGGGTTCCGGGGCCAACGTCCTGACTTTC
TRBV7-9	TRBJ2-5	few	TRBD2	CASSLGLADFQETQYF	TGTGCCAGCAGCTTAGGACTAGCGGACTTCCAAGAGACCCAGTACTTC
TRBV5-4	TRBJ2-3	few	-	CASSSPESTDTQYF	TGTGCCAGCAGCTCCCCAGAATCAACAGATACGCAGTATTTT
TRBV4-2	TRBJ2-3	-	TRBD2	CASSRGLAGDTDTQYF	TGTGCCAGCAGCCGGGGACTAGCGGGAGACACAGATACGCAGTATTTT
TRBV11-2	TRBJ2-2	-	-	CASSTVEVTGELFF	TGTGCCAGCAGTACAGTTGAAGTGACCGGGGAGCTGTTTTTT
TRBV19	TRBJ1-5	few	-	CASSIWEAQPQHF	TGTGCCAGTAGTATCTGGGAGGCTCAGCCCCAGCATTTT
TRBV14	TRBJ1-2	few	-	CASSQVQSGGYTF	TGTGCCAGCAGCCAAGTACAGTCTGGAGGCTACACCTTC
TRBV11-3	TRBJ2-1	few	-	CASMGDSYNEQFF	TGTGCCAGCATGGGCGACTCCTACAATGAGCAGTTCTTC
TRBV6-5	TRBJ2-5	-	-	CASTPGKETQYF	TGTGCCAGCACCCCAGGGAAAGAGACCCAGTACTTC
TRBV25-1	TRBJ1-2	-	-	CASSDNSGYGYTF	TGTGCCAGCAGTGATAACAGCGGCTATGGCTACACCTTC
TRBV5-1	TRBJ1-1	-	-	CASSQQGIGNTEAFF	TGCGCCAGCAGCCAACAGGGAATCGGGAACACTGAAGCTTTCTTT
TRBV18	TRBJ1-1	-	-	CASSPMEGPQNTEAFF	TGTGCCAGCTCACCAATGGAGGGCCCCCAGAACACTGAAGCTTTCTTT
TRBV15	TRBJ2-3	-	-	CATSRGTDDTDTQYF	TGTGCCACCAGCAGAGGGACAGACGACACAGATACGCAGTATTTT
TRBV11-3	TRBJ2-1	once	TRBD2	CASSFGLAGVGYNEQFF	TGTGCCAGCAGCTTCGGACTAGCGGGAGTAGGGTACAATGAGCAGTTCTTC
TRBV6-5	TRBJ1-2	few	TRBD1	CASSPGQGGGYTF	TGTGCCAGCAGTCCGGGACAGGGCGGGGGCTACACCTTC